This T cell receptor beta chain was found in a study of T cell responses to AZD1222 COVID-19 vaccine. Overall study results and limits: Repertoires were collected only later (after the peak T cell response had occurred). Spike-specific TCR breadth and depth both grew after two AZD1222 doses. CD4 TCRs linked to vaccination spanned spike, dominating at 160-218 and 743-854.

There are 12 residues in the CDR3. The germline CDR1 and CDR2 sequences are MGHRA and YSYEKL. Trimming took off 6 bases at V and 5 bases at J, with 10 bases between the two ends. Assay used: immunoSEQ multiplex PCR; TCRdb lists only in-frame clones, some missing. This sample has 100,000 to 120,000 clones, with around 93% found just once. As concerns this clone: No antigen is known for it.

This rearrangement joins TRBV4-1 to TRBJ2-5, with D unresolved. The input for sequencing was peripheral blood, taken on day 0 of AZD1222 vaccination. This TCR was recovered from an adult in good health. CDR3 bases: TGCGCCAGCAGGGACGGGTATGAGACCCAGTACTTC. Encoded protein: CASRDGYETQYF.